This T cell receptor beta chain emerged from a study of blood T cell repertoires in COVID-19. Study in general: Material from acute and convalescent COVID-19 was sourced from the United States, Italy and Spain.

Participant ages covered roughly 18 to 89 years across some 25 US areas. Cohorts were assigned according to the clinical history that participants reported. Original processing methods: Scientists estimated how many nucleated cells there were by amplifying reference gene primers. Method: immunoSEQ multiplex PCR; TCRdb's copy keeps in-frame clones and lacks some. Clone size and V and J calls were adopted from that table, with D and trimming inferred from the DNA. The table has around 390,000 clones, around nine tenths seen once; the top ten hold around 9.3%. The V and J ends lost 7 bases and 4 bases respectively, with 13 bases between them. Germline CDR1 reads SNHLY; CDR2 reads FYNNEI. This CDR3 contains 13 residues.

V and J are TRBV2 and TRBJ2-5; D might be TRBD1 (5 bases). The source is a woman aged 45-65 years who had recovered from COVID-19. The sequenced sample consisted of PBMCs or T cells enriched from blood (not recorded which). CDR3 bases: TGTGCCAGCAAGCTGGGGCCCCGAGAGACCCAGTACTTC. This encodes CASKLGPRETQYF.